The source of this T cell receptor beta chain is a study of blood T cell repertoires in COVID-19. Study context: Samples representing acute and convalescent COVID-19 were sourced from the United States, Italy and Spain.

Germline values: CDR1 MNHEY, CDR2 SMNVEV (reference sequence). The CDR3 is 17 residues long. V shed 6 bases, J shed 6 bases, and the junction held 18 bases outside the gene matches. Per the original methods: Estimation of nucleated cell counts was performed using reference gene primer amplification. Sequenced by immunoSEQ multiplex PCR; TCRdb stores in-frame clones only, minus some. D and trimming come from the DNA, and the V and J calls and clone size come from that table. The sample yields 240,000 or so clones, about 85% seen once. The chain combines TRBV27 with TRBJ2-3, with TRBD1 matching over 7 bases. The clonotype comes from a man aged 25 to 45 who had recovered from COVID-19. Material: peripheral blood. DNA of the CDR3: TGTGCCAGCAGATCCCCAGTAGGTAGGGGGCGGTGGGATACGCAGTATTTT. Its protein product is CASRSPVGRGRWDTQYF.